This TCR beta chain was observed in a study of blood T cells in healthy people across ages. Together with a sample-barcoded 5' primer, a J-beta primer mix was included in a second PCR lasting about 6 to 12 cycles. TCRdb re-called the 5' RACE reads with MiXCR, one entry per CDR3 protein. The sample holds more than 1,000,000 distinct CDR3 sequences, approximately 25% seen once. Germline CDR1 reads LGHNA; CDR2 reads YNFKEQ. There are 16 residues in the CDR3. Every participating donor contributed 8 to 10 milliliters of peripheral blood through a draw. These same records also appear under a second study, on T cells of mothers and their children. As that study records: For cDNA synthesis, the complete extracted RNA was used (about 1.4 ug per 15 ul). Related and unrelated pairs show TCR recombination output that thymic selection shapes similarly.

The receptor was derived from a girl aged 2 to 10 in good health. The V and J genes are TRBV4-2 and TRBJ2-5, with 11 positions matching TRBD1. The DNA end favors TRBJ2-7, so the J call may be wrong. The source material was blood. CDR3 amino acids: CASSQDPGTGGYEQYF. Written as DNA, the CDR3 is TGTGCCAGCAGCCAAGATCCCGGGACAGGGGGCTACGAGCAGTACTTC.